This passage covers 5 T cell receptor beta chains from one sample sequenced in a study of blood T cell repertoires in COVID-19. Some clones are missing from TCRdb's copy, which holds only in-frame ones; the method was immunoSEQ multiplex PCR. The sample holds some 200,000 clones, around 80% seen once. What was sequenced was PBMCs or T cells enriched from blood (not recorded which). The receptors derive from a woman aged 40-49 years with acute COVID-19.

V usage is TRBV6-6 and J usage is TRBJ1-6, with D unclear. This CDR3 has 16 residues. The V end was cut by 6 bases, the J end by 8 bases, with 20 bases between. Germline CDR1 reads MNHNY; CDR2 reads SVGAGI (reference sequence). CDR3 sequence: CASRPREGSAYSPLHF. The CDR3 coding sequence is TGTGCCAGCAGGCCCCGGGAAGGGAGTGCGTATTCACCCCTCCACTTT.

The V and J genes are TRBV5-1 and TRBJ1-1, with D perhaps matching TRBD1 (6 bases). CDR1 and CDR2 from the germline V gene are SGHRS and YFSETQ. The CDR3 runs 19 residues. V lost 5 bases, J lost 1 base, and 27 bases lay in between. The CDR3 bases are TGCGCCAGCAGTCTAGAGGCTATTGGCTTTTACAGGGCGAACACTGAAGCTTTCTTT. Translation gives CASSLEAIGFYRANTEAFF.

This clone occurred a few times. The chain links TRBV9 to TRBJ2-1; D is possibly TRBD1 (5 bases). This CDR3 region has 15 residues. CDR1 and CDR2 from the germline V gene are SGDLS and YYNGEE. V was pared by 3 bases and J by 4 bases, with 14 bases between. CDR3 in DNA: TGTGCCAGCAGCGGAGGACAAGGGCGTTACAATGAGCAGTTCTTC. This sequence encodes CASSGGQGRYNEQFF.

In regard to this clone: The junction does not match germline at one end; this may be a read error. The chain couples TRBV7-7 to TRBJ2-1, with 12 bases fitting TRBD1. Germline assignment: CDR1 SSHAT and CDR2 FNYEAQ (reference sequence). The CDR3 has 14 residues. The CDR3: CASSAPGQGAEQFF. The DNA of the CDR3 is TGTGCTAGCAGCGCCCCGGGACAGGGGGCTGAGCAGTTCTTC.

The chain links TRBV27 to TRBJ2-7; 10 bases line up with TRBD2. V dropped 4 bases and J dropped 6; count of bases not matched to a gene: 6. The CDR3 sequence is 14 residues long. The germline V gene has CDR1 MNHEY and CDR2 SMNVEV (reference sequence). The CDR3 sequence: CASSSLAGVGEQYF. The CDR3 DNA follows: TGTGCCAGCAGTTCCCTAGCGGGAGTAGGCGAGCAGTACTTC.